The sample holds a few counts of the clone carrying this T cell receptor (beta chain). This CDR3 spans 12 amino acids. Germline lookup yields CDR1 MNHEY and CDR2 SMNVEV (reference sequence). V dropped 5 bases and J dropped 8 bases, with 12 bases sitting between them. The sample originates from a study of T cell repertoires in cytomegalovirus infection. From the reads, TCRdb called clonotypes with MiXCR, one entry per CDR3 protein. The profile covers approximately 550,000 distinct CDR3 sequences, with 16% appearing a single time and more than 20% taken by the ten largest. The chain carries TRBV27 and TRBJ1-2; maybe TRBD1 (5 bases). This TCR was recovered from a human donor in good health (CMV status not recorded). Some clones in this sample may be carry-over from other donors' samples. Sequencing input: CD8+ T cells from PBMCs. The CDR3 region has the DNA TGTGCCAGCAGTCCGCAGGGAGGGGGCTACACCTTC. Translation: CASSPQGGGYTF.